This T cell receptor beta chain was profiled in a study of Ad26.COV2.S vaccination and SARS-CoV-2 variants. V was pared by 4 bases and J by 5 bases, with 16 bases between. Germline loops: CDR1 SGHRS, CDR2 YFSETQ. The CDR3 is 14 amino acids. The treatment was: about 20 received Ad26.COV2.S at low or high dose, single or two shots; roughly 5 received placebo; per-sample allocation not given. The samples were gathered on day 63 after the first injection of vaccine or placebo. An Ad26 vector expressing Wuhan-strain SARS-CoV-2 spike served as the vaccine. Produced via immunoSEQ multiplex PCR; TCRdb's table is partial and in-frame only. The sample yields 300,000 to 350,000 clones, more than 85% seen once.

This material consisted of peripheral blood, taken in a trial of Ad26.COV2.S vaccine versus placebo. This rearrangement joins TRBV5-1 to TRBJ2-7; tentative D call: TRBD1 (6 bases). This receptor was taken from a person aged 18-65 years who received the Ad26.COV2.S COVID-19 vaccine or a placebo. The DNA of the CDR3 is TGCGCCAGCAGCCTGGGGGCAGGTTTGGACGAGCAGTACTTC. Encoded protein: CASSLGAGLDEQYF. Full variable domain (outside the CDR3, taken from reference TRBV5-1 and TRBJ2-7): KAGVTQTPRYLIKTRGQQVTLSCSPISGHRSVSWYQQTPGQGLQFLFEYFSETQRNKGNFPGRFSGRQFSNSRSEMNVSTLELGDSALYLCASSLGAGLDEQYFGPGTRLTVT.